These 25 T cell receptor beta chains were all obtained from the same sample, sequenced in a study of T cells in Graves' hyperthyroidism and ophthalmopathy. TCR beta CDR3 regions were amplified from RNA transcripts. A first-round RT-PCR of the TCR CDR3 used the HTBI primer set. TCRdb called the multiplex PCR reads again in MiXCR, with one record for every CDR3 protein. The table has more than 300,000 distinct CDR3 sequences, 18% seen once. Sequences were obtained from blood. The receptor set was obtained from a man in his late teens or twenties with Graves' ophthalmopathy.

This clonotype was counted many times. One end of the junction fails to match germline, which may point to a read error. The chain joins TRBV28 to TRBJ2-2; unclear D gene. This CDR3 comprises 11 residues. From germline, CDR1 is MDHEN and CDR2 SYDVKM. CDR3 in amino acids: CASTLTGELFF. The CDR3 region has the DNA TGCGCCAGCACCCTCACCGGGGAGCTGTTTTTT.

The chain carries TRBV12-3 or TRBV12-4 and TRBJ2-3; 11 bases are a match to TRBD2. After removal of 6 bases from V and 6 bases from J, the junction contained 11 bases not matched to a gene. This CDR3 has 16 residues. Here the CDR3 DNA reads TGTGCCAGCAGCCTGTTGGGACTAGCGGCCTCGGATACGCAGTATTTT. It translates to CASSLLGLAASDTQYF.

This clonotype came up a few times. The chain uses TRBV5-6 and TRBJ1-1; D is ambiguous. V lost 5 bases, J lost 0 bases, and 5 bases lay in between. The CDR3 runs to 12 residues. Looked up from germline, CDR1 is SGHDT and CDR2 is YYEEEE. DNA for the CDR3: TGTGCCAGCAGGTCGTTGAACACTGAAGCTTTCTTT. Protein sequence: CASRSLNTEAFF.

V is TRBV4-1 and J is TRBJ2-3, with TRBD2 identical over 7 bases. Looked up from germline, CDR1 is MGHRA and CDR2 is YSYEKL. This CDR3 region has 18 residues. Losses at the gene ends were 1 base for V and 6 bases for J; bases not matched to a gene: 16. CDR3 coding DNA: TGCGCCAGCAGCCAAGGCGGGGGTCAATATATCGGGTTGGATACGCAGTATTTT. Translated: CASSQGGGQYIGLDTQYF.

This clonotype appeared a few times. The chain joins TRBV18 to TRBJ2-7; D may be TRBD2 (6 bases). Germline V lookup: CDR1 KGHSH, CDR2 LQKENI. Deletions cut 6 bases from V and 7 bases from J, with 22 bases between. This CDR3 is built from 15 residues. The CDR3 bases are TGTGCCAGCTCCCTCCGACTAGACGGGTGGAGGGAGCAGTACTTC. Residues: CASSLRLDGWREQYF.

This clonotype was observed at least ten times. The genes are TRBV12-3 or TRBV12-4 and TRBJ2-3; D not resolved. Trimming shortened V by 6 bases and J by 5 bases, and 12 bases separated the two germline ends. This CDR3 region has 13 residues. For the CDR3, the DNA is TGTGCCAGCAGCCTAGGGTTTGGAGATACGCAGTATTTT. Protein product: CASSLGFGDTQYF.

The sample holds many counts of this clonotype. The V gene is TRBV11-1, the J gene TRBJ2-3; 15 positions agree with TRBD2. Germline lookup yields CDR1 SGHAT and CDR2 FQDESV (reference sequence). J lost 7 bases, V lost 0 bases, and 8 bases had no gene match. This CDR3 is built from 18 residues. Written as DNA, the CDR3 is TGTGCCAGCAGCTTAGCCCCGGGACTAGCGGGGGGCCAATATACGCAGTATTTT. It is translated as CASSLAPGLAGGQYTQYF.

This clonotype was observed many times. The rearrangement uses TRBV6-1 and TRBJ2-7, with D possibly matching TRBD2 (6 bases). The V end was cut by 3 bases, the J end by 2 bases, with 20 bases between. The CDR3 has 17 residues. Germline V gene lookup returns CDR1 MNHNS and CDR2 SASEGT. CDR3 region: CASSDPPLLAYTYEQYF. CDR3 nucleotides: TGTGCCAGCAGTGATCCCCCCCTCCTAGCGTATACCTACGAGCAGTACTTC.

This clonotype was observed a few times. This chain connects TRBV7-9 to TRBJ1-2; no clear D. Germline CDR1 is SEHNR and CDR2 is FQNEAQ (reference sequence). The CDR3 spans 14 residues. The V and J ends lost 2 bases and 8 bases respectively, with 15 bases between them. CDR3 DNA sequence: TGTGCCAGCAGCTTAAAACTTCCGGTTGGAGGCTACACCTTC. This encodes CASSLKLPVGGYTF.

About this clonotype: A much larger clone differs by one base, so this may be a read error. The genes are TRBV6-2 or TRBV6-3 and TRBJ2-7; the match to TRBD1 covers 11 bases. Germline V gives CDR1 MNHEY, CDR2 SVGEGT. This CDR3 has 15 residues. J was trimmed by 4 bases and V by 5 bases; bases with no gene match: 7. This CDR3 is CASSGRTGGFYEQYF. The CDR3 nucleotides are TGTGCCAGCAGTGGGAGGACAGGGGGCTTTTACGAGCAGTACTTC.

This clonotype was recorded only once. The chain carries TRBV9 and TRBJ2-3; a weak D match, TRBD2 (5 bases). CDR1 SGDLS and CDR2 YYNGEE come from the germline V gene. The V end was cut by 0 bases, the J end by 4 bases, with 9 bases between. This CDR3 region has 14 residues. The CDR3 reads CASSVAAASDTQYF. The CDR3 DNA reads TGTGCCAGCAGCGTAGCAGCGGCTTCAGATACGCAGTATTTT.

The chain uses TRBV28 and TRBJ2-7; 8 bases align to TRBD1. Germline CDR1 reads MDHEN; CDR2 reads SYDVKM. The junction had 6 bases not matched to a gene; V was cut back by 1 base and J by 10 bases. The CDR3 extends over 13 amino acids. CDR3 DNA sequence: TGTGCCAGCAGTTTATCGCAGGGGGCTGAACAGTACTTC. Its protein is CASSLSQGAEQYF. Looking up the rest from reference TRBV28 and TRBJ2-7 gives the full variable domain: DVKVTQSSRYLVKRTGEKVFLECVQDMDHENMFWYRQDPGLGLRLIYFSYDVKMKEKGDIPEGYSVSREKKERFSLILESASTNQTSMYLCASSLSQGAEQYFGPGTRLTVT.

This clonotype was counted a few times. The genes are TRBV19 and TRBJ2-3; TRBD1 matches at 10 bases. Per germline, CDR1 LNHDA and CDR2 SQIVND (reference sequence). This CDR3 spans 17 amino acids. V was clipped by 6 bases and J by 1 base; unmatched bases: 10. In DNA form, the CDR3 reads TGTGCCAGTAGGGATCGACAGGGGGCGTCTGGCACAGATACGCAGTATTTT. This translates into CASRDRQGASGTDTQYF. The whole variable domain, filled in from reference TRBV19 and TRBJ2-3, reads DGGITQSPKYLFRKEGQNVTLSCEQNLNHDAMYWYRQDPGQGLRLIYYSQIVNDFQKGDIAEGYSVSREKKESFPLTVTSAQKNPTAFYLCASRDRQGASGTDTQYFGPGTRLTVL.

This clonotype was seen more than once but under ten times. The chain links TRBV4-1 to TRBJ1-5; D uncertain. The length of the CDR3 is 16 residues. Trimming cost V 0 bases and J 0 bases, with 9 bases left between them. Looked up from germline, CDR1 is MGHRA and CDR2 is YSYEKL. CDR3 sequence (DNA): TGCGCCAGCAGCCAAGAGGCCGCCGATAGCAATCAGCCCCAGCATTTT. Encoded protein: CASSQEAADSNQPQHF.

This clonotype was picked up a small number of times. The J gene is TRBJ1-6, the V gene TRBV7-3; no clear D gene. This CDR3 contains 13 residues. V lost 5 bases and J 8 bases, leaving 10 bases between the germline ends. Germline CDR1 and CDR2: SGHTA and FQGTGA. The CDR3 bases are TGTGCCAGCAGCGTCACTGGGGATTCACCCCTCCACTTT. It encodes CASSVTGDSPLHF.

A few counts support this clonotype. The V call is TRBV20-1, the J call TRBJ2-7; no firm D call. V lost 2 bases to trimming and J lost 5 bases, with 19 bases between them. CDR1 is DFQATT and CDR2 is SNEGSKA in the germline V gene (reference sequence). The CDR3 runs to 15 residues. Written as DNA, the CDR3 is TGCAGTGCTAGAAATGCCCCGGCGGAGTGGGACGAGCAGTACTTC. Protein product: CSARNAPAEWDEQYF.

This clonotype occurred many times. V is TRBV7-9 and J is TRBJ2-3; D might be TRBD2 (7 bases). V dropped 5 bases and J dropped 6 bases, with 15 bases sitting between them. CDR1 and CDR2 (germline): SEHNR, FQNEAQ (reference sequence). CDR3 length: 14 amino acids. In nucleotides, the CDR3 is TGTGCCAGCAGCCTGGGGGGGCCGGGGGATACGCAGTATTTT. Amino acids: CASSLGGPGDTQYF.

As regards this clonotype: A read error is possible here, since a much larger clone lies one base away. This chain links TRBV6-9 with TRBJ2-7; D perhaps matches TRBD1 (6 bases). V was cut by 3 bases and J by 2 bases, with 11 bases left in between. CDR3 length: 14 amino acids. Germline loops: CDR1 MNHGY, CDR2 SVAAGI. The CDR3 sequence is CASSYPGTPYEQYF. The CDR3 DNA follows: TGTGCCAGCAGTTACCCAGGGACACCCTACGAGCAGTACTTC.

V is TRBV7-9 and J is TRBJ1-2; TRBD1 aligns across 9 bases. J was trimmed by 3 bases and V by 5 bases; bases with no gene match: 7. The CDR3 spans 15 residues. CDR1 is SEHNR and CDR2 is FQNEAQ in the germline V gene (reference sequence). This CDR3 reads CASSTGQGYDYGYTF. For the CDR3, the DNA is TGTGCCAGCAGCACGGGACAGGGTTACGACTATGGCTACACCTTC.

V is TRBV15 and J is TRBJ1-4, with D perhaps matching TRBD1 (6 bases). V dropped 5 bases and J dropped 8 bases, with 18 bases sitting between them. The CDR3 is made up of 15 amino acids. Germline V gene lookup returns CDR1 LNHNV and CDR2 YYDKDF (reference sequence). In DNA, the CDR3 is TGTGCCACCAGCGTCCCCGGCAGGGGTCGAGAAAAACTGTTTTTT. This codes for CATSVPGRGREKLFF. Supplemented by reference TRBV15 and TRBJ1-4, the full variable domain reads DAMVIQNPRYQVTQFGKPVTLSCSQTLNHNVMYWYQQKSSQAPKLLFHYYDKDFNNEADTPDNFQSRRPNTSFCFLDIRSPGLGDTAMYLCATSVPGRGREKLFFGSGTQLSVL.

The table lists this clonotype with many counts. CDR3: CSAAPYQLVAEAFF. The CDR3 DNA reads TGCAGTGCTGCCCCCTACCAACTGGTCGCTGAAGCTTTCTTT. The chain links TRBV20-1 to TRBJ1-1; D remains ambiguous. The germline CDR1 and CDR2 sequences are DFQATT and SNEGSKA (reference sequence). This CDR3 spans 14 amino acids. V lost 5 bases and J lost 6, with 19 bases in between.

Ten or more counts support this clonotype. V is TRBV7-3 and J is TRBJ2-3; a weak D match, TRBD2 (6 bases). The CDR3 extends over 14 amino acids. Trimming shortened V by 5 bases and J by 6 bases, and 15 bases separated the two germline ends. Germline CDR1 and CDR2: SGHTA and FQGTGA. This CDR3 reads CASSTDHGGDTQYF. The CDR3 DNA sequence: TGTGCCAGCAGCACAGACCACGGGGGTGATACGCAGTATTTT.

This clonotype was observed at least ten times. This sequence joins TRBV10-3 and TRBJ2-3, with D possibly being TRBD1 (6 bases). The ends were cut back, 7 bases at V and 2 bases at J, with 13 bases in the middle. The CDR3 is 14 residues long. The V gene's germline CDR1 is ENHRY and CDR2 SYGVKD. CDR3 region: CAIKYRAPTDTQYF. DNA for the CDR3: TGTGCCATCAAGTACAGGGCCCCCACAGATACGCAGTATTTT.

The chain uses TRBV3-1 and TRBJ1-2; 10 positions match TRBD1. Germline lookup yields CDR1 LGHDT and CDR2 YNNKEL (reference sequence). Trimming took 0 bases from V and 7 from J; bases not matched to a gene: 2. The CDR3 covers 14 residues. The CDR3 bases are TGTGCCAGCAGCCAAGACGGACAGGGGGTTGGCTACACCTTC. Its protein product is CASSQDGQGVGYTF.

In its sample, this clonotype was seen many times. The rearrangement joins TRBV7-8 to TRBJ1-5; no firm D call. V was trimmed by 1 base and J by 0 bases, leaving 4 bases between them. In germline, CDR1 is SGHVS, CDR2 FQNEAQ. This CDR3 contains 14 residues. The CDR3: CASSLDNSNQPQHF. CDR3 nucleotide sequence: TGTGCCAGCAGCTTAGATAATAGCAATCAGCCCCAGCATTTT.